This T cell receptor (beta chain) was documented in a study of blood T cell repertoires in COVID-19. Across the study: Sources were T cells, B-cell-depleted T cells, or PBMCs; the material itself was cDNA or gDNA.

Trimming left V 7 bases short and J 4 bases short, with 16 bases between. Germline V gene data show CDR1 as MNHNY and CDR2 as SVGAGI (reference sequence). This CDR3 spans 14 amino acids. Measured with immunoSEQ multiplex PCR; TCRdb has only the in-frame clones, and not every one. There are more than 300,000 clones in the sample; 88% occur only once, and 1.2% lies in the top ten. Enrolled through a virtual design, the participants were between 18 and 89 years of age and came from 24 US areas. The clonotype was recovered from a woman aged 18-29 years who had recovered from COVID-19. V gene TRBV6-6 combines with J gene TRBJ1-1; D uncertain. The sample was PBMCs or T cells enriched from blood (not recorded which). The CDR3 DNA reads TGTGCCAGCATCAAACCAACAGCTGCCACTGAAGCTTTCTTT. Translated: CASIKPTAATEAFF.